This T cell receptor beta chain was captured by sequencing in a study of blood T cell repertoires in COVID-19. Study-wide context: The samples span acute and convalescent COVID-19 from the United States, Italy and Spain.

Using immunoSEQ multiplex PCR, the repertoire was profiled, and TCRdb retains in-frame clones only, with some absent. This table has around 26,000 clones, roughly 91% appearing once. In germline, CDR1 is LGHNA, CDR2 YSLEER. The CDR3 consists of 15 residues. Trimming pared 0 bases from V and 4 bases from J, leaving 9 bases between. The chain carries TRBV4-3 and TRBJ2-2; possible D gene TRBD2, 5 bases. This receptor was taken from a man aged 65 to 79 with active COVID-19. The sequencing input was peripheral blood. CDR3 region: CASSQELGLTGELFF. The CDR3 DNA reads TGCGCCAGCAGCCAAGAGCTTGGACTCACCGGGGAGCTGTTTTTT.